These T cell receptor beta chains were read from a single sample in a study of read filtering for tumor transcriptome and immune sequencing. TCRdb analysed the reads with MiXCR anew, one entry per CDR3 protein. Among about 93,000 distinct CDR3 sequences listed, about a fifth were seen once. The specimen sequenced was a population of CD138-negative cells sorted from bone marrow. The receptor source for this set is a donor aged 40 or older with multiple myeloma. CDR3s include the opening cysteine and the closing phenylalanine or tryptophan. The D gene is left open where the match is weak. Clone size is stated in some rows and not others, as once, few, many or a class when expanded.

V,size,length,D,J,DNA,CDR3
TRBV12-3/TRBV12-4,few,14,TRBD1,TRBJ1-2,TGTGCCAGCAGGTCGGGACAGGGGAACTATGGCTACACCTTC,CASRSGQGNYGYTF
TRBV25-1,many,16,.,TRBJ2-3,TGTGCCAGCAGTGAAGAGGGGGGGGCGCAGGAAGATACGCAGTATTTT,CASSEEGGAQEDTQYF
TRBV20-1,many,14,.,TRBJ1-4,TGCAGTGCTCGTAATCCCCTGAGTGGTGAAAAACTGTTTTTT,CSARNPLSGEKLFF
TRBV29-1,many,12,.,TRBJ2-3,TGCAGCGTACAGGGAAGCACAGATACGCAGTATTTT,CSVQGSTDTQYF
TRBV2,many,12,.,TRBJ2-2,TGTGCTGGACGGGGCGGCACCGGGGAGCTGTTTTTT,CAGRGGTGELFF
TRBV19,many,14,TRBD2,TRBJ2-1,TGTGCCTCCAAGGGACTAGCGGCGAACAATGAGCAGTTCTTC,CASKGLAANNEQFF
TRBV20-1,many,14,.,TRBJ2-7,TGCAGTGCTAGAGTCCCAGGGTCTTCCTACGAGCAGTACTTC,CSARVPGSSYEQYF
TRBV28,many,13,.,TRBJ1-2,TGTGCCAGCAAACGGGGAGTCAACTATGGCTACACCTTC,CASKRGVNYGYTF
TRBV28,many,15,TRBD2,TRBJ2-5,TGTGCCAGCAGTTTATCTAGCGGGGCACAAGAGACCCAGTACTTC,CASSLSSGAQETQYF
TRBV20-1,.,12,.,TRBJ2-7,TGCAGTGCTCGCGCAGGAAACTACGAGCAGTACTTC,CSARAGNYEQYF
TRBV12-3/TRBV12-4,many,13,.,TRBJ1-1,TGTGCCAGCAGTTTACAGGGACCCACTGAAGCTTTCTTT,CASSLQGPTEAFF
TRBV5-5,many,11,.,TRBJ2-1,TGTGCCAGCAGCCCCCAGTATGAGCAGTTCTTC,CASSPQYEQFF
TRBV7-9,many,13,.,TRBJ1-5,TGTGCCAGCAGTTGGGGGGGGGAGCAGCCCCAGCATTTT,CASSWGGEQPQHF
TRBV20-1,many,14,.,TRBJ2-3,TGCAGTGCTAGGGGCAGGGGTATCTCAGATACGCAGTATTTT,CSARGRGISDTQYF
TRBV12-3/TRBV12-4,many,15,TRBD1,TRBJ1-5,TGTGCCAGCAGTCCCACGGACAGGGTCAATCAGCCCCAGCATTTT,CASSPTDRVNQPQHF
TRBV6-1,many,15,.,TRBJ2-1,TGTGCCAGCAGTTACAGTTCAAACTCCTACAATGAGCAGTTCTTC,CASSYSSNSYNEQFF
TRBV5-1,many,16,.,TRBJ1-1,TGCGCCAGCAGCTTGGGGGTTGCGGGTTCGGGCACTGAAGCTTTCTTT,CASSLGVAGSGTEAFF
TRBV6-4,many,17,.,TRBJ2-6,TGTGCCAGCAGCCTAGACAGCCACTTCTCTGGGGCCAACGTCCTGACTTTC,CASSLDSHFSGANVLTF
TRBV7-3,.,13,.,TRBJ1-5,TGTGCCAGCAGTCGGACTGTTGATCAGCCCCAGCGTTTT,CASSRTVDQPQRF
TRBV6-6,.,16,TRBD1,TRBJ2-7,TGTGCCAGCAGTATACCGGGACAGGGGGCTTCCTACGAGCAGTACTTC,CASSIPGQGASYEQYF
TRBV5-1,many,15,.,TRBJ2-1,TGCGCCAGCAGCTTGGACAGCGTTAGTTACAATGAGCAGTTCTTC,CASSLDSVSYNEQFF
TRBV28,many,11,.,TRBJ2-2,TGTGCCAGCAGTCTCCCCGGGGAGCTGTTTTTT,CASSLPGELFF
TRBV7-3,few,16,TRBD1,TRBJ1-1,TGTGCCAGCAGCTCCCAAGGGACAGTCCGAAACACTGAAGCTTTCTTT,CASSSQGTVRNTEAFF
TRBV5-4,many,15,TRBD2,TRBJ2-3,TGTGCCAGCAGCTATAAAGCGGGGGACACAGATACGCAGTATTTT,CASSYKAGDTDTQYF
TRBV5-6,many,13,TRBD1,TRBJ1-1,TGTGCCAGCAGCTTGGTGCAGGGGGATGAAGCTTTCTTT,CASSLVQGDEAFF
TRBV9,.,15,.,TRBJ1-1,TGTGCCAGCAGCGTCTTGAGCCAGCTGAACACTGAAGCTTTCTTT,CASSVLSQLNTEAFF
TRBV20-1,.,14,TRBD1,TRBJ2-7,TGCAGTGCTTGGCCCTCTGAGGGGGCGCTCGAGCAGTACTTC,CSAWPSEGALEQYF
TRBV18,many,14,.,TRBJ1-6,TGTGCCAGCTCACCAAGCCTCCTAGACCCACCCCTCCACTTT,CASSPSLLDPPLHF
TRBV29-1,medium-sized,12,.,TRBJ1-2,TGCAGCGTTGGGGGCGACAGCTATGGCTACACCTTC,CSVGGDSYGYTF
TRBV12-3/TRBV12-4,.,15,.,TRBJ2-1,TGTGCCAGCGGTTTCCGGCTAGACCCTTACAATGAGCAGTTCTTC,CASGFRLDPYNEQFF
TRBV7-9,many,13,.,TRBJ2-3,TGTGCCAGCATACGAGTTGGCACAGATACGCAGTATTTT,CASIRVGTDTQYF
TRBV6-2/TRBV6-3,.,16,TRBD1,TRBJ1-5,TGTGCCAGCAGTCGATCCGGGACAGCTAGCAATCAGCCCCAGCATTTT,CASSRSGTASNQPQHF
TRBV7-2,many,17,.,TRBJ2-6,TGTGCCAGCAGCTCCCAAGCGACAGTCTCTGGGGCCAACGTCCTGACTTTC,CASSSQATVSGANVLTF
TRBV7-6,many,13,TRBD1,TRBJ1-6,TGTGCCAGCAGCCCAGGGGGGGGATCGTCCCTCCACTTT,CASSPGGGSSLHF
TRBV20-1,many,14,.,TRBJ2-4,TGCAGTGCTAGGACAGGAATTGTCAAAAACATTCAGTACTTC,CSARTGIVKNIQYF
TRBV14,many,14,TRBD1,TRBJ1-1,TGTGCCAGCAGCCAAAACAGGGGTTGGACTGAAGCTTTCTTT,CASSQNRGWTEAFF
TRBV18,.,14,TRBD1,TRBJ2-7,TGTGCCAGCTCACGGGACAGGGTTTCATCCGAGCAGTACTTC,CASSRDRVSSEQYF
TRBV11-2,.,12,.,TRBJ2-7,TGTGCCAGCAGCTTTAAAGACTACGAGCAGTACTTC,CASSFKDYEQYF
TRBV12-3/TRBV12-4,many,11,TRBD2,TRBJ2-1,TGTGCCAGCAGCTCGGGACTAGTAAAGTTCTTC,CASSSGLVKFF
TRBV7-6,many,13,.,TRBJ2-3,TGTGCCAGCAGCTTAGTTGCTAGAGGGGCGCAGTATTTT,CASSLVARGAQYF
TRBV3-1,many,15,TRBD2,TRBJ2-1,TGTGCCAGCAGCCAAGCGGGGGGCTCCTACAATGAGCAGTTCTTC,CASSQAGGSYNEQFF
TRBV2,many,13,.,TRBJ2-7,TGTGCCAGCAGTGTAGAGGCTAGCTCCGAGCAGTACTTC,CASSVEASSEQYF
TRBV15,many,14,.,TRBJ1-6,TGTGCCACCAGCAACCCGGACAGAGTTACACCCCTCCACTTT,CATSNPDRVTPLHF
TRBV6-1,many,15,.,TRBJ2-7,TGTGCCAGCAGACAAGAGGACAGAAGCTCCTACGAGCAGTACTTC,CASRQEDRSSYEQYF
TRBV7-9,many,14,.,TRBJ2-7,TGTGCCAGCAGCCCTAAGACAGGAACTGGCGAGCAGTACTTC,CASSPKTGTGEQYF
TRBV12-3/TRBV12-4,.,13,.,TRBJ2-7,TGTGCCAGCACCCGGGACCCTCCACTCGAGCAGTACTTC,CASTRDPPLEQYF
TRBV12-3/TRBV12-4,.,11,.,TRBJ1-1,TGTGCCAGCAGTTTTAAGCGGACCGCTTTCTTT,CASSFKRTAFF
TRBV28,few,14,TRBD1,TRBJ2-7,TGTGCCAGCCTGACGGGACAGGGGTCCTACGAGCAGTACTTC,CASLTGQGSYEQYF
TRBV14,many,15,TRBD1,TRBJ1-1,TGTGCCAGCAGCCACCAGGGGGGCCTGAACACTGAAGCTTTCTTT,CASSHQGGLNTEAFF
TRBV28,many,13,.,TRBJ2-7,TGTGCCAGCAGTTTCCTACCCTCCCTGGAGCAGTACTTC,CASSFLPSLEQYF
TRBV29-1,many,14,TRBD1,TRBJ1-1,TGCAGCGTTGAAGATCCCGGGACAGGGACTGAAGCTTTCTTT,CSVEDPGTGTEAFF
TRBV11-3,.,12,TRBD2,TRBJ2-1,TGTGCCAGCAGCCGGACTAGTAATGAGCAGTCCTTC,CASSRTSNEQSF
TRBV5-1,many,15,TRBD2,TRBJ2-1,TGCGCCAGCAGCCCGGAACTAGCGGGGTACAATGAGCAGTTCTTC,CASSPELAGYNEQFF
TRBV5-1,few,13,.,TRBJ2-7,TGTGCCAGCAGCCGAGACAGTTTCTACGAGCAGTACTTC,CASSRDSFYEQYF
TRBV5-1,once,15,.,TRBJ2-3,TGCGCCAGCTGGCCTCGCCCCGGGGGCACAGATACGCAGTATTTT,CASWPRPGGTDTQYF
TRBV5-4,few,17,.,TRBJ2-6,TGTGCCAGCAGCTTGGCCGGACCCCTCTCTGGGGCCAACGTCCTGACTTTC,CASSLAGPLSGANVLTF
TRBV28,many,15,.,TRBJ1-5,TGTGCCAGCAGTCTCCCGTCCGCGACTTCGAGGACCCAGCATTTT,CASSLPSATSRTQHF